The 20 T cell receptor beta chains below were found in one sample sequenced in a study of control samples from healthy donors and cancer patients. Some clones are missing from TCRdb's copy, which holds only in-frame ones; the method was immunoSEQ multiplex PCR. The sample has fewer than 90,000 clones, roughly 94% seen once. The sample was blood. Receptor source: a woman aged 40 to 50 in good health.

The rearrangement links TRBV28 to TRBJ1-1; TRBD1 agrees at 9 bases. J was trimmed by 4 bases and V by 6 bases; bases with no gene match: 0. The CDR3 consists of 12 residues. CDR1 and CDR2 from the germline V gene are MDHEN and SYDVKM. In DNA, the CDR3 is TGTGCCAGCAGGACAGGGGGCACTGAAGCTTTCTTT. It is translated as CASRTGGTEAFF.

The CDR3 nucleotides read TGTGCCAGCAGCCATGGGCGAGGGACTAGCGGAGCCCCCTACGAGCAGTACTTC. Amino acid sequence: CASSHGRGTSGAPYEQYF. V gene TRBV14 combines with J gene TRBJ2-7; 11 bases map to TRBD2. This CDR3 is 18 amino acids long. Trimming removed 3 bases from V and 2 bases from J; junction bases left unmatched: 12. Germline CDR1 SGHDN, CDR2 FVKESK.

V gene TRBV4-1 combines with J gene TRBJ2-1, with 10 bases fitting TRBD2. The CDR3 is 16 amino acids. Germline CDR1 reads MGHRA; CDR2 reads YSYEKL. With V trimmed by 4 bases and J by 5 bases, 8 bases remained unmatched. The CDR3 DNA reads TGCGCCAGCAGCCTCCTAGCGGGGGCCGCAAACAATGAGCAGTTCTTC. Amino acid sequence: CASSLLAGAANNEQFF.

The chain recombines TRBV7-9 with TRBJ2-2; 9 bases agree with TRBD2. Germline V gives CDR1 SEHNR, CDR2 FQNEAQ (reference sequence). The CDR3 covers 16 residues. With 2 bases clipped from V and 5 bases from J, the junction kept 6 bases outside the gene matches. CDR3 protein: CASSLRGSGGTGELFF. The DNA of the CDR3 is TGTGCCAGCAGCTTACGAGGTAGCGGGGGAACCGGGGAGCTGTTTTTT.

The J gene is TRBJ2-4, the V gene TRBV5-4; 8 bases map to TRBD1. V shed 4 bases, J shed 3 bases, and the junction held 15 bases outside the gene matches. Germline loops: CDR1 SGHNT, CDR2 YYREEE (reference sequence). There are 18 residues in the CDR3. DNA for the CDR3: TGTGCCAGCAGCATCGGACAGGGAGGAGTGACTGACAAAAACATTCAGTACTTC. Residues: CASSIGQGGVTDKNIQYF.

This clone has just one count. This chain links TRBV12-3 or TRBV12-4 with TRBJ1-2, with 8 bases identical to TRBD1. The CDR3 has 13 residues. The V gene end was trimmed by 0 bases and the J gene end by 8 bases; junction bases not matched to a gene: 2. For the CDR3, the DNA is TGTGCCAGCAGTTTAGCCAGGGGGCACGGCTACACCTTC. Translated, it gives CASSLARGHGYTF.

This rearrangement joins TRBV27 to TRBJ2-5, with a weak D call TRBD1 (6 bases). The germline V and J ends were trimmed by 5 bases and 1 base, with 11 bases remaining between them. CDR3 length: 14 residues. Germline V gives CDR1 MNHEY, CDR2 SMNVEV (reference sequence). The CDR3 coding sequence is TGTGCCAGCAGTCCCCGGACAGTCCAAGAGACCCAGTACTTC. Its protein product is CASSPRTVQETQYF.

The V gene is TRBV19, the J gene TRBJ2-2; TRBD1 agrees at 11 bases. The CDR3 is 17 residues long. V shed 5 bases, J shed 5 bases, and the junction held 10 bases outside the gene matches. Germline loops: CDR1 LNHDA, CDR2 SQIVND (reference sequence). The CDR3 spells CASSAWTGTGGTGELFF. CDR3 coding DNA: TGTGCCAGTAGTGCTTGGACCGGGACAGGGGGGACCGGGGAGCTGTTTTTT.

The chain has TRBV28 and TRBJ2-3; D call uncertain. The germline V gene has CDR1 MDHEN and CDR2 SYDVKM. V was shortened by 1 base and J by 0 bases, with 14 bases between the two germline ends. The CDR3 spans 17 residues. The CDR3 DNA is TGTGCCAGCAGTTTATATGGGGTTAGTCCTAGCACAGATACGCAGTATTTT. This encodes CASSLYGVSPSTDTQYF.

The chain joins TRBV5-4 to TRBJ1-4; 9 nucleotides agree with TRBD1. Looked up from germline, CDR1 is SGHNT and CDR2 is YYREEE (reference sequence). The CDR3 has 14 residues. V lost 5 bases, J lost 6 bases, and 5 bases stayed unmatched. This chain's CDR3 is CASRPGQGDEKLFF. Here the CDR3 DNA reads TGTGCCAGCAGGCCGGGACAGGGTGATGAAAAACTGTTTTTT.

This clone was seen just once. The chain links TRBV3-1 (or the pseudogene TRBV3-2) to TRBJ1-5; tentatively, D is TRBD1 (5 bases). The germline CDR1 and CDR2 sequences are LGHDT and YNNKEL (reference sequence). Trimming removed 4 bases at V and 7 bases at J, with 20 bases between. The CDR3 totals 16 residues. The CDR3 DNA reads TGTGCCAGCAGCCCCGGGAGAGGGGAAGGTCACCAGCCCCAGCATTTT. This gives the protein CASSPGRGEGHQPQHF.

The chain links TRBV28 to TRBJ1-6; 9 positions match TRBD1. J gave up 6 bases and V 7 bases, and 4 bases lay outside the gene matches. CDR3 length: 14 amino acids. Germline CDR1 is MDHEN and CDR2 is SYDVKM. This CDR3 reads CASTEGQGNSPLHF. For the CDR3, the DNA is TGTGCCAGCACCGAGGGACAGGGTAATTCACCCCTCCACTTT.

The chain employs TRBV2 and TRBJ1-1; no reliable D call. Germline loops: CDR1 SNHLY, CDR2 FYNNEI. The CDR3 extends over 13 amino acids. With 7 bases removed from V and 10 bases from J, the gap between germline ends came to 19 bases. CDR3 amino acids: CASTIVDDGGAFF. CDR3 DNA: TGTGCCAGCACTATTGTCGACGATGGAGGAGCTTTCTTT.

The chain has TRBV6-2 or TRBV6-3 and TRBJ1-1; D not resolved. The CDR3 spans 14 residues. V was trimmed by 5 bases and J by 4 bases, leaving 14 bases between them. From germline, CDR1 is MNHEY and CDR2 SVGEGT. The CDR3 nucleotides read TGTGCCAGCAGTGCGCTGCGGGCGGGCACTGAAGCTTTCTTT. It codes for CASSALRAGTEAFF.

The chain has TRBV6-5 and TRBJ2-3; TRBD2 is a possible D gene (6 bases). CDR1 and CDR2 (germline): MNHEY, SVGAGI. V was cut by 8 bases and J by 2 bases, with 17 bases left in between. This CDR3 has 15 amino acids. The CDR3 DNA reads TGTGCCAGCCAAGACGGGACTCCCAACACAGATACGCAGTATTTT. This codes for CASQDGTPNTDTQYF.

The chain employs TRBV19 and TRBJ1-5; 8 bases align to TRBD1. The V gene end was trimmed by 9 bases and the J gene end by 5 bases; junction bases not matched to a gene: 12. From germline, CDR1 is LNHDA and CDR2 SQIVND (reference sequence). The CDR3 length is 15 residues. CDR3 loop: CASKEVGTGHQPQHF. Written as DNA, the CDR3 is TGTGCCAGCAAGGAGGTCGGGACAGGCCATCAGCCCCAGCATTTT.

The V call is TRBV18, the J call TRBJ1-4; a possible D gene is TRBD1 (6 bases). V was pared by 0 bases and J by 1 base, with 6 bases between. The CDR3 has 15 amino acids. Germline V gene sequence: CDR1 KGHSH, CDR2 LQKENI. Written as DNA, the CDR3 is TGTGCCAGCTCACCACCGGACAGAACTAATGAAAAACTGTTTTTT. Translating it yields CASSPPDRTNEKLFF.

CDR3 sequence: CASSETEYGNEKLFF. In nucleotides, the CDR3 is TGTGCCAGCAGCGAGACGGAGTATGGGAATGAAAAACTGTTTTTT. V is TRBV6-5 and J is TRBJ1-4; D unclear. The CDR3 sequence is 15 residues long. In germline, CDR1 is MNHEY, CDR2 SVGAGI. Trimming removed 6 bases from V and 5 bases from J, with 16 bases in between.

J is TRBJ2-5 and V is TRBV5-4, with a possible D match to TRBD1 (6 bases). The germline V gene encodes CDR1 SGHNT and CDR2 YYREEE (reference sequence). CDR3 size: 12 residues. The ends were cut back, 10 bases at V and 5 bases at J, with 15 bases in the middle. CDR3 nucleotides: TGTGCCTATTCTGCAGGGGAGGAGACCCAGTACTTC. It is translated as CAYSAGEETQYF.

The chain combines TRBV10-2 with TRBJ2-7, with 12 bases lining up with TRBD2. The germline gives CDR1 WSHSY, CDR2 SAAADI. Losses at the gene ends were 5 bases for V and 2 bases for J; bases not matched to a gene: 4. The CDR3 runs 15 residues. This CDR3 reads CASSQLAGGAYEQYF. The CDR3 DNA is TGCGCCAGCAGTCAACTAGCGGGGGGTGCCTACGAGCAGTACTTC.